The 18 T cell receptor beta chains listed next were all sequenced from one sample in a study of spatial heterogeneity in lung cancer. Findings and limits, study-wide: Within tumors, counts of expanded alpha and beta TCRs tracked tumor mutation counts.

Specified time point: sample taken at primary tumor resection. No cognate antigen is known for these TCRs. TCRdb ran MiXCR on the 5' RACE reads and lists one entry per CDR3 protein. The sample has under 8,000 distinct CDR3 sequences; around 12% are singletons. Specimen: lung tumor tissue, collected at surgery. These receptors were taken from a male donor with early-stage non-small cell lung cancer.

This clonotype was seen many times. The library was built for alpha chains, so this beta chain is an off-target read and its size means little. This chain connects TRBV6-6 to TRBJ2-1; 10 bases fit TRBD1. This CDR3 contains 15 residues. The V and J ends lost 7 bases and 4 bases, in that order; junction bases with no gene match: 7. Per germline, CDR1 MNHNY and CDR2 SVGAGI (reference sequence). This CDR3 reads CASTGTGEAYNEQFF. The CDR3 coding sequence is TGTGCCAGCACCGGGACAGGGGAGGCGTACAATGAGCAGTTCTTC.

This clonotype showed up many times. Because this beta chain is a stray read in a library intended to capture alpha chains, its abundance should not be given much weight. The rearrangement uses TRBV20-1 and TRBJ1-4, with D unresolved. CDR1 DFQATT and CDR2 SNEGSKA come from the germline V gene (reference sequence). There are 13 residues in the CDR3. Trimming stripped 5 bases from V and 8 bases from J, with 15 bases between. The CDR3 here is CSAPRPVGEKLFF. DNA of the CDR3: TGCAGTGCTCCTCGACCCGTTGGGGAAAAACTGTTTTTT.

This clonotype is classed as medium-sized. This beta chain is an unintended read in a library built for alpha chains; its size means little. The chain carries TRBV10-2 and TRBJ2-7; possibly TRBD2 for D (5 bases). Germline values: CDR1 WSHSY, CDR2 SAAADI. V shed 8 bases and J shed 4 bases, with 9 bases lying between them. The CDR3 totals 11 residues. In nucleotides, the CDR3 is TGCGCCAGCGCAAGAGGGTACGAGCAGTACTTC. Amino acid sequence: CASARGYEQYF.

This clonotype was counted at least ten times. Within a library made for alpha chains, this beta chain is off target, and its count is uninformative. This sequence joins TRBV28 and TRBJ2-7; D remains ambiguous. V shed 4 bases and J shed 0 bases, with 13 bases lying between them. The CDR3 sequence is 15 residues long. Germline V lookup: CDR1 MDHEN, CDR2 SYDVKM. As DNA, the CDR3 is TGTGCCAGCAGTTCCGGGCTCCAGAGCTCCTACGAGCAGTACTTC. Its protein product is CASSSGLQSSYEQYF.

This clonotype is deemed medium-sized. This beta chain is an off-target read within a library intended for alpha chains, so its frequency means little. V usage is TRBV28 and J usage is TRBJ1-5, with 9 bases identical to TRBD1. CDR3 size: 18 residues. Germline CDR1 and CDR2: MDHEN and SYDVKM. The J segment lost 4 bases and the V segment lost 3 bases, leaving 13 bases of the junction unmatched. The CDR3 protein is CASSFLQQGQGRNQPQHF. CDR3 bases: TGTGCCAGCAGTTTCCTCCAACAGGGACAGGGAAGGAATCAGCCCCAGCATTTT.

This clonotype was recorded at least ten times. For a library built for alpha chains, this beta chain is a stray read; little rests on its size. The chain couples TRBV25-1 to TRBJ1-3; D gene unclear. Trimming stripped 4 bases from V and 5 bases from J, with 6 bases between. The CDR3 is 12 amino acids. Per the germline V gene, CDR1 is MGHDK and CDR2 is SYGVNS. CDR3 coding DNA: TGTGCCAGCAGTGGTGTTCGAAACACCATATATTTT. Amino acids: CASSGVRNTIYF.

As to this clonotype: This beta chain came through as a stray read in a library set up for alpha chains, and its size says little. The V call is TRBV6-5, the J call TRBJ1-6; 7 bases line up with TRBD1. This CDR3 comprises 17 residues. Germline V gene sequence: CDR1 MNHEY, CDR2 SVGAGI. J lost 6 bases, V lost 0 bases, and 8 bases had no gene match. CDR3 sequence reads: CASSYSTRQGSNSPLHF. The CDR3 nucleotides are TGTGCCAGCAGTTACTCCACCCGACAGGGTAGTAATTCACCCCTCCACTTT.

At least ten counts were recorded for this clonotype. Little can be read into the size of this beta chain, an off-target read in a library designed for alpha chains. The chain has TRBV29-1 and TRBJ1-2; tentative D call: TRBD1 (5 bases). Germline V lookup: CDR1 SQVTM, CDR2 ANQGSEA. The CDR3 totals 13 residues. V was pared by 6 bases and J by 2 bases, with 13 bases between. DNA of the CDR3: TGCAGCGTCTCAAACGGGGGGAACTATGGCTACACCTTC. Protein product: CSVSNGGNYGYTF.

This clonotype was counted many times. Within a library made for alpha chains, this beta chain is off target, and its count is uninformative. The gene calls are TRBV12-3 or TRBV12-4 and TRBJ1-2; D gene unclear. The V end lost 5 bases, the J end lost 1 base, and 5 bases lay between the germline ends. There are 12 residues in the CDR3. The CDR3 coding sequence is TGTGCCAGCAGTGAGATTAACTATGGCTACACCTTC. Its protein product is CASSEINYGYTF.

This clonotype is categorized as medium-sized. As an off-target read in a library built for alpha chains, this beta chain has a frequency of little significance. The chain employs TRBV20-1 and TRBJ2-3, with a tentative D call TRBD2 (6 bases). This CDR3 spans 15 amino acids. Between the trimmed V and J ends, which lost 3 bases and 14 bases, there was a span of 27 bases. Germline values: CDR1 DFQATT, CDR2 SNEGSKA (reference sequence). The CDR3 sequence: CSARYPLAHTDPGYF. The CDR3 nucleotides are TGCAGTGCTAGGTACCCCCTAGCGCACACAGATCCGGGGTATTTT.

This clonotype appeared many times. A library prepared for alpha chains yielded this beta chain as an off-target read; its size is of little meaning. This chain joins TRBV20-1 and TRBJ2-3; 9 nucleotides line up with TRBD2. Losses at the gene ends were 5 bases for V and 6 bases for J; bases not matched to a gene: 3. Germline-derived CDR1 and CDR2 are DFQATT and SNEGSKA (reference sequence). CDR3 length equals 12 residues. CDR3 nucleotide sequence: TGCAGTGCTTCTGGACTAGCGGATACGCAGTATTTT. Encoded protein: CSASGLADTQYF.

On this clonotype itself: This beta chain came through as a stray read in a library set up for alpha chains, and its size says little. V gene TRBV7-2 combines with J gene TRBJ2-3; D remains unclear. Trimming cost V 1 base and J 4 bases, with 3 bases left between them. The CDR3 has 12 amino acids. The germline CDR1 and CDR2 sequences are SGHTA and FQGNSA. CDR3 nucleotides: TGTGCCAGCAGCTTAGGAGCAGATACGCAGTATTTT. Its protein is CASSLGADTQYF.

On this clonotype itself: This beta chain is a stray sequence in a library constructed for alpha chains; its clone size is not meaningful. This chain links TRBV4-1 with TRBJ1-3; D unclear. CDR3 length: 14 residues. The ends were cut back, 4 bases at V and 2 bases at J, with 9 bases in the middle. Germline V gene data show CDR1 as MGHRA and CDR2 as YSYEKL. The CDR3 coding sequence is TGCGCCAGCAGCCCAGGACCCCCTGGAAACACCATATATTTT. Its translation is CASSPGPPGNTIYF.

By share of the sample, this clonotype is medium-sized (0.01 to 0.1%). The library was prepared for alpha chains; this beta chain is a stray read, so its frequency means little. The genes are TRBV7-9 and TRBJ1-2, with TRBD1 as a possible D gene (6 bases). The CDR3 length is 15 residues. Trimming stripped 2 bases from V and 6 bases from J, with 16 bases between. Per germline, CDR1 SEHNR and CDR2 FQNEAQ (reference sequence). CDR3 region: CASSLLDRSWNGYTF. CDR3 sequence (DNA): TGTGCCAGCAGCTTACTCGACAGGTCCTGGAATGGCTACACCTTC.

This clonotype came up many times. Because the library targeted alpha chains, this beta chain is an off-target read whose size means little. J is TRBJ1-6 and V is TRBV7-3; the D is unclear. V lost 3 bases, J lost 6 bases, and 12 bases lay in between. There are 15 residues in the CDR3. The germline CDR1 and CDR2 sequences are SGHTA and FQGTGA. The CDR3 is CASSFAPGSNSPLHF. The DNA for the CDR3 is TGTGCCAGCAGCTTCGCCCCGGGGAGTAATTCACCCCTCCACTTT.

This clonotype was detected ten times or more. This beta chain represents an off-target read in a library built for alpha chains; its size is of limited meaning. V usage is TRBV9 and J usage is TRBJ1-1, with TRBD1 matching 9 bases. Unmatched junction bases numbered 6, after V lost 4 bases and J lost 2 bases. Germline assignment: CDR1 SGDLS and CDR2 YYNGEE. The CDR3 contains 15 residues. This CDR3 reads CASSPRQGENTEAFF. The DNA for the CDR3 is TGTGCCAGCAGCCCCCGACAGGGGGAAAACACTGAAGCTTTCTTT.

This clonotype has at least ten counts. Since it is a stray read in a library aimed at alpha chains, this beta chain has a size that is not meaningful. The chain uses TRBV4-1 and TRBJ2-1, with D possibly matching TRBD1 (6 bases). This CDR3 is built from 13 residues. V gave up 3 bases and J gave up 7 bases, with 10 bases separating them. Looked up from germline, CDR1 is MGHRA and CDR2 is YSYEKL. The CDR3 reads CASSHLRGNEQFF. CDR3 DNA sequence: TGCGCCAGCAGCCATCTCAGGGGAAATGAGCAGTTCTTC.

With regard to this clonotype: This beta chain appears as a stray read in a library generated for alpha chains; its size is not informative. The rearrangement uses TRBV6-1 and TRBJ1-1; no reliable D call. This CDR3 has 14 residues. V was trimmed by 1 base and J by 7 bases, leaving 13 bases between them. CDR1 MNHNS and CDR2 SASEGT come from the germline V gene. The CDR3 is CASSEDWNSGEAFF. The CDR3 bases are TGTGCCAGCAGTGAAGATTGGAACTCGGGTGAAGCTTTCTTT.